This section outlines one T cell receptor (beta chain) sequence together with its context. Its antigen is currently unknown. Time point given: blood 2 weeks post-SBRT. Treatment described: 15 Gy SBRT to primary tumor, nephrectomy 4 weeks later. Radiation-treated patients gave blood at baseline, week 2 and week 4. This record comes from a study of radiation and T cells in renal cell carcinoma. At the level of the study: Nephrectomy followed 15 Gy stereotactic body radiation by 4 weeks. Whole-study results and caveats: No pretreatment tumor biopsies were available for baseline clonotypes.

The CDR3 length is 14 residues. Between the trimmed V and J ends, which lost 6 bases and 5 bases, there was a span of 16 bases. Germline CDR1 and CDR2: KGHSH and LQKENI. Generated by immunoSEQ multiplex PCR, the TCRdb table keeps only in-frame clones and is missing some. The repertoire has roughly 150,000 clones, roughly 87% of them found once; the top ten carry 10% to 15%. This TCR was recovered from a woman between 50 and 59 years old with renal cell carcinoma. The J gene is TRBJ2-5, the V gene TRBV18; tentatively, D is TRBD1 or TRBD2 (6 bases each). The sequences come from blood, collected from a patient whose treatment included radiotherapy and nephrectomy. The CDR3 here is CASSLQGLSETQYF. The CDR3 region has the DNA TGTGCCAGCTCTCTACAGGGACTGAGCGAGACCCAGTACTTC.